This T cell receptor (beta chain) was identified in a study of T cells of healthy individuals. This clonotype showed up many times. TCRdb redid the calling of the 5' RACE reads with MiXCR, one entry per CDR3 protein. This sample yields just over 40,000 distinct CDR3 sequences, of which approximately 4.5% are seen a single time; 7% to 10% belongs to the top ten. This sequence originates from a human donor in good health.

CDR3 DNA sequence: TGTGCCAGCAGCTTGGGGGGACGGCCGGCCCTCTACGAGCAGTACTTC. Translating it yields CASSLGGRPALYEQYF. V gene TRBV5-6 combines with J gene TRBJ2-7; D may match TRBD1 or TRBD2 (5 bases each). V was cut by 0 bases and J by 3 bases, with 16 bases left in between. In germline, CDR1 is SGHDT, CDR2 YYEEEE. The CDR3 runs 16 residues.